This T cell receptor (beta chain) is drawn from a study of shared clonotypes between healthy human individuals. Across the whole study: Each donor contributed plates that comprised three CD4 naive, three CD4 memory, two CD8 naive and one CD8 memory. Whole-study results and caveats: Between a handful of donors, naive CD4 clonotypes were shared at a level of roughly 5.5%. Incompleteness in sorted-subset sequencing, despite large depth, was shown by rarefaction.

Libraries were prepared by immunoSEQ multiplex PCR; TCRdb keeps only in-frame clonotypes and omits some of them. The table records 1.4 million to 1.5 million clones, around 97% of them present only once. Notes on this clone: Its antigen remains unknown.

All participating donors were Caucasian adults from Nashville, Tennessee. CDR3 size: 15 residues. Germline CDR1 MNHNS, CDR2 SASEGT. V shed 1 base and J shed 3 bases, with 9 bases lying between them. This TCR derives from a man aged 30-40 years in good health. Sequences were obtained from naive CD4+ T cells sorted from blood. The subset: CD45RA+ positively selected. The rearrangement joins TRBV6-1 to TRBJ1-4, with D unresolved. The CDR3 DNA sequence: TGTGCCAGCAGTGAAGGGGTGCGGGCTAATGAAAAACTGTTTTTT. Residues: CASSEGVRANEKLFF.